This TCR beta chain was captured in a study of cytomegalovirus exposure and HLA in healthy donors. Researchers ran the PCR with 60 Vbeta and 13 Jbeta primers. TCRdb keeps only in-frame clones here, not all; method: immunoSEQ multiplex PCR. The data show about 150,000 clones, about 74% seen once. In germline, CDR1 is LNHDA, CDR2 SQIVND (reference sequence). With V trimmed by 2 bases and J by 6 bases, 4 bases remained unmatched. The CDR3 loop spans 14 amino acids. The sample taken for sequencing was PBMCs. The clonotype originates from a middle-aged man in good health and CMV-seronegative. The genes are TRBV19 and TRBJ1-5, with 7 nucleotides matching TRBD1. The DNA of the CDR3 is TGTGCCAGTAGTATAACAGGGGCGACTCAGCCCCAGCATTTT. It translates to CASSITGATQPQHF. Complete variable domain (other parts from reference TRBV19 and TRBJ1-5): DGGITQSPKYLFRKEGQNVTLSCEQNLNHDAMYWYRQDPGQGLRLIYYSQIVNDFQKGDIAEGYSVSREKKESFPLTVTSAQKNPTAFYLCASSITGATQPQHFGDGTRLSIL.